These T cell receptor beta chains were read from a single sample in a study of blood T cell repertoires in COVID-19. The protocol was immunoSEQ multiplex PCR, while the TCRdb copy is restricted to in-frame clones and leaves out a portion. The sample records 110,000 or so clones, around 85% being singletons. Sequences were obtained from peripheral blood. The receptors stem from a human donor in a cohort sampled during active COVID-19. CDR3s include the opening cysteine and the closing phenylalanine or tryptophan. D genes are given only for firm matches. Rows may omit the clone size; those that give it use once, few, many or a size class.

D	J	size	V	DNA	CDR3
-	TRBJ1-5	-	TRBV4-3	TGCGCCAGCAGCCAAGATCCAGCAGGGCTGTATAGCAATCAGCCCCAGCATTTT	CASSQDPAGLYSNQPQHF
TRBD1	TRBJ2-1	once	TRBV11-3	TGTGCCAGCAGTCTCGCCGGGACAGGGAGCAATGAGCAGTTCTTC	CASSLAGTGSNEQFF
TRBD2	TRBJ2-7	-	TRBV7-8	TGTGCCAGCAGCGCACGACTAGCGGGGGCTAGAGCTAGTCCCTACGAGCAGTACTTC	CASSARLAGARASPYEQYF
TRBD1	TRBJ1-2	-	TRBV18	TGTGCCAGCTCAGCGGACAGGCGGGTTGAGGGCTACACCTTC	CASSADRRVEGYTF
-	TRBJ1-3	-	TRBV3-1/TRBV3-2	TGTGCCAGCAGCCGACGGACAGTCGCGGGAAACACCATATATTTT	CASSRRTVAGNTIYF
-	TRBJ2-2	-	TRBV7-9	TGTGCCAGCATCCTGGAGAGGGCAGTGAACACCGGGGAGCTGTTTTTT	CASILERAVNTGELFF
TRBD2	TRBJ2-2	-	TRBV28	TGTGCCAGCAGTTTAGCTGGGGGGGTGGTCACCGGGGAGCTGTTTTTT	CASSLAGGVVTGELFF
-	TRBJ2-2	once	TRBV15	TGTGCCACCAGCAGAGATTTAGCAGGGATGAGCACCGGGGAGCTGTTTTTT	CATSRDLAGMSTGELFF
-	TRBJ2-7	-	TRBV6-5	TGTGCCAGCAGTTACTTACTCCGTCCTTACGAGCAGTACTTC	CASSYLLRPYEQYF
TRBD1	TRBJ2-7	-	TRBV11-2	TGTGCCAGCAGCACGGACAGGGCAGCCTACGAGCAGTACTTC	CASSTDRAAYEQYF
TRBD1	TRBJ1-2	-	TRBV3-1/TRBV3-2	TGTGCCAGCAGCCATAATCCCGACAGGGGAACTGGCTACACCTTC	CASSHNPDRGTGYTF
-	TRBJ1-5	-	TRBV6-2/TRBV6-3	TGTGCCAGCAGTAGGGGACTTAGCAATCAGCCCCAGCATTTT	CASSRGLSNQPQHF
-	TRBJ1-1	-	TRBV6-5	TGTGCCAGCAGTTACTCCTGGGGGGAGGGCGTCACTGAAGCTTTCTTT	CASSYSWGEGVTEAFF
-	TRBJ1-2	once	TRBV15	TGTGCCACCAGCAGAGATGGCAGGGGAGTATTTGGCTACACCTTC	CATSRDGRGVFGYTF
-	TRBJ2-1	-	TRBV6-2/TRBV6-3	TGTGCCAGCAGCCGCAGACTAGTCCGACCCTACAATGAGCAGTTCTTC	CASSRRLVRPYNEQFF
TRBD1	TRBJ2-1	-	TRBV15	TGTGCCACCAGCAGAGATAGAGGAGTACCACAGGGGTCCTACAATGAGCAGTTCTTC	CATSRDRGVPQGSYNEQFF
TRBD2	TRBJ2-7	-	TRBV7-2	TGTGCCAGCAGCCCAAGAGCGGGGGGAACATCCTACGAGCAGTACTTC	CASSPRAGGTSYEQYF
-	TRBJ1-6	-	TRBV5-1	TGCGCCAGCAGCTTGGGGGGTCTCGACAGGCGGAATTCACCCCTCCACTTT	CASSLGGLDRRNSPLHF
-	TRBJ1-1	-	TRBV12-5	TGTGCTAGCGCCGTGGGGGGGAACACTGAAGCTTTCTTT	CASAVGGNTEAFF
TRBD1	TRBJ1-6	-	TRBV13	TGTGCCAGCAGCGAGCCCCTGGCAGGGGGCCGGTCACCCCTCCACTTT	CASSEPLAGGRSPLHF
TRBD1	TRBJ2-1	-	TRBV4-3	TGCGCCAGCAGCCACACGGACAGGGGTTCCTACAATGAGCAGTTCTTC	CASSHTDRGSYNEQFF
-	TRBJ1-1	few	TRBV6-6	TGTGCCAGCAGTTACTCGACGGTAGGATCGCCAGGGATAGCTTTCTTT	CASSYSTVGSPGIAFF
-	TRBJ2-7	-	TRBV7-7	TGTGCCAGCAGCTTAGGGGGGCAGGGGGGCGACGAGCAGTACTTC	CASSLGGQGGDEQYF
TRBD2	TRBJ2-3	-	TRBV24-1	TGTGCCACCAGTGATCGACTAGCGGGGGAGGATACGCAGTATTTT	CATSDRLAGEDTQYF
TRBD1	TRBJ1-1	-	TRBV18	TGTGCCAGCTCACCACTGGACAGGGGCAGAAGAACTGAAGCTTTCTTT	CASSPLDRGRRTEAFF
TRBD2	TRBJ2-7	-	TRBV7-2	TGTGCCAGCAGCTTAGCGCGAACTAGCGGGGGGATTACCTACGAGCAGTACTTC	CASSLARTSGGITYEQYF
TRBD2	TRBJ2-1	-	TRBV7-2	TGTGCCAGCAGGACTAGCGGGGGCCAAACCTACAATGAGCAGTTCTTC	CASRTSGGQTYNEQFF
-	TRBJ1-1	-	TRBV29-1	TGCAGCTTCGGGGAAAGTACAACTGAAGCTTTCTTT	CSFGESTTEAFF
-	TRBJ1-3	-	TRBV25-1	TGTGCCAGCGGACAGGGAAACACCATATATTTT	CASGQGNTIYF
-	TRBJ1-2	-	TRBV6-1	TGTGCCAGCAGTGAAGTCGGGGGGTGGGGCTACACCTTC	CASSEVGGWGYTF
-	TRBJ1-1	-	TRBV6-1	TGTGCCAGCAGTGAAAGGGGTGGGGGCTCGGCTTTCTTT	CASSERGGGSAFF
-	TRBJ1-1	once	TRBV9	TGTGCCAGCAGCGCCGACGGTGGAGGGAACACTGAAGCTTTCTTT	CASSADGGGNTEAFF
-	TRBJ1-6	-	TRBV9	TGTGCCAGCAGCCCCCGGGACTACAATTCACCCCTCCACTTT	CASSPRDYNSPLHF
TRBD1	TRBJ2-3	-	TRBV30	TGTGCCGCAGGGACAGACACAGATACGCAGTATTTT	CAAGTDTDTQYF
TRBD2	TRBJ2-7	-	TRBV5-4	TGTGCCAGCAGCTCAATAGGACTAGCGGGGAGGTACGAGCAGTACTTC	CASSSIGLAGRYEQYF
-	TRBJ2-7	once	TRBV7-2	TGTGCCAGCAGCTTAGTAGGCGGCTACGAGCAGTACTTC	CASSLVGGYEQYF
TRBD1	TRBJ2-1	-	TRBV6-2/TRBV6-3	TGTGCCAGCAGTCTAAACCCGGGACAGGTGTTTATCAGCTCCTACAATGAGCAGTTCTTC	CASSLNPGQVFISSYNEQFF
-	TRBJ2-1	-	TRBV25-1	TGTGCCAGCAGTGAAGGGCAGGGAACATACAATGAGCAGTTCTTC	CASSEGQGTYNEQFF
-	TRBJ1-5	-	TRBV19	TGTGCCAGTGGGGCCGACCATAGCAATCAGCCCCAGCATTTT	CASGADHSNQPQHF
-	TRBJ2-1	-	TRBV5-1	TGCGCCAGCAGCCCCCTAGCCTCTCCGGGGAATGAGCAGTTCTTC	CASSPLASPGNEQFF
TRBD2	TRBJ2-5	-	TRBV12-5	TGTGCTAGTGGTTCCCCCGGGTTAGCGGGGGAGATACGCGAGACCCAGTACTTC	CASGSPGLAGEIRETQYF
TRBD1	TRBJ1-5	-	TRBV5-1	TGCGCCAGCAGCAAAGGGACAGGGGCGGGTCAGCCCCAGCATTTT	CASSKGTGAGQPQHF
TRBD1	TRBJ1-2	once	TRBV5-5	TGTGCCAGCAGCTTGCACGACGGAGGGGGCAACTATGGCTACACCTTC	CASSLHDGGGNYGYTF
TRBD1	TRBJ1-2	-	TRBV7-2	TGTGCCAGCAGCTCGGGACAGACGGGGGTTCCTGGCTACACCTTC	CASSSGQTGVPGYTF
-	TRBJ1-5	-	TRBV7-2	TGTGCCAGCAGCTCCCAGGGGTTATATTCGCCCCAGCATTTT	CASSSQGLYSPQHF
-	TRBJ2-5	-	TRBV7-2	TGTGCCAGCAGCACCCGGGGTGAGACCCAGTACTTC	CASSTRGETQYF
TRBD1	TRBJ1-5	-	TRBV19	TGTGCCAGTAGTACTCCCCCCGGGACAGGGGGCAATCAGCCCCAGCATTTT	CASSTPPGTGGNQPQHF
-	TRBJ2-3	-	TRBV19	TGTGCCAGTAGCCACCAACTTAGCACAGATACGCAGTATTTT	CASSHQLSTDTQYF
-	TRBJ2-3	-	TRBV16	TGTGCCAGCAGCTTCCAGGGCCAGGCAGATACGCAGTATTTT	CASSFQGQADTQYF
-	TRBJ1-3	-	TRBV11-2	TGTGCCAGCAAAAACCGAGGACAGCCAAACTCTGGAAACACCATATATTTT	CASKNRGQPNSGNTIYF
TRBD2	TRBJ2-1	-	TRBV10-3	TGTGCCATCAGTGAGTCGCGGAGTAGCGGGGGAGCTTACAATGAGCAGTTCTTC	CAISESRSSGGAYNEQFF
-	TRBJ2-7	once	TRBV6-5	TGTGCCAGCAGTTCTTCCCCGACAGTTTCAAAACACGAGCAGTACTTC	CASSSSPTVSKHEQYF
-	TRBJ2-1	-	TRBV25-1	TGTGCCAGCATCGGCGGGGTAGAGCAGTTCTTC	CASIGGVEQFF
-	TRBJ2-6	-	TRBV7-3	TGTGCCAGCAGCTTAGTGGGCGCAGGCTCTGGGGCCAACGTCCTGACTTTC	CASSLVGAGSGANVLTF